The clone carrying this T cell receptor beta chain was observed a single time. In germline, CDR1 is MNHEY, CDR2 SMNVEV (reference sequence). V lost 0 bases and J 1 base, leaving 12 bases between the germline ends. The CDR3 loop spans 16 amino acids. Vbeta (60) and Jbeta (13) primers were used in the PCR. Sequencing was performed with immunoSEQ multiplex PCR; in TCRdb, only in-frame clones are kept and a portion is missing. The repertoire holds around 140,000 clones, with approximately 84% as singletons. The data are from a study of cytomegalovirus exposure and HLA in healthy donors. The sequence derives from a young woman in good health and CMV-seronegative. The chain couples TRBV27 to TRBJ1-1; the D gene is possibly TRBD1 (5 bases). Sequencing was performed on PBMCs. CDR3 in amino acids: CASSLSGAKANTEAFF. The CDR3 DNA follows: TGTGCCAGCAGTTTATCAGGGGCTAAGGCGAACACTGAAGCTTTCTTT.